This T cell receptor beta chain was documented in a study of CD8+CD57+ T cells in acquired aplastic anemia. As for the study in general: Average DNA yield from sorted CD4+ and CD8+ cells was around 3.2 ug.

Patients included in sequencing had previously demonstrated CD8+CD57+ cell expansion by flow cytometry. Severe acquired aplastic anemia was diagnosed in all patients. There was no therapy given to any patient before the blood sampling took place. The germline V gene encodes CDR1 LNHDA and CDR2 SQIVND (reference sequence). The CDR3 runs 15 residues. V gave up 5 bases and J gave up 5 bases; unmatched junction bases: 8. Both TCR beta VDJ combination and CDR3 sequence profiling were carried out. Genomic DNA was the template for this profiling. Using its own MiXCR run on the reads, TCRdb lists one record per CDR3 protein. The sample records around 160,000 distinct CDR3 sequences, 40% to 50% being singletons.

Material for sequencing was sorted CD4+, CD8+, or CD8+CD57+ T cells (not recorded which) from PBMCs. The chain links TRBV19 to TRBJ2-1; 8 bases fit TRBD2. The origin of this receptor is a human donor with aplastic anemia. The CDR3: CASSVPGLVNNEQFF. The CDR3 coding sequence is TGTGCCAGTAGTGTTCCGGGACTAGTGAACAATGAGCAGTTCTTC.